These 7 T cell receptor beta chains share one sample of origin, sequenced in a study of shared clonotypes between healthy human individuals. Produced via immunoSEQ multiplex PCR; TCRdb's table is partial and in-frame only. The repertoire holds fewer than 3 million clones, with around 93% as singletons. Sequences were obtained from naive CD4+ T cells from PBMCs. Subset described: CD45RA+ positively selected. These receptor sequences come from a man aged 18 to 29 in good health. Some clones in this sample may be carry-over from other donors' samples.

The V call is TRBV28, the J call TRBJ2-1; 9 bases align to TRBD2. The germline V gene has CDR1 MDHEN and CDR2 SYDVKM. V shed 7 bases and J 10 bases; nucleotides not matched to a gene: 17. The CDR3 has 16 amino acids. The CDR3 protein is CASNIGGAGGPIEQFF. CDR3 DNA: TGTGCCAGCAATATCGGAGGGGCGGGAGGGCCTATCGAGCAGTTCTTC.

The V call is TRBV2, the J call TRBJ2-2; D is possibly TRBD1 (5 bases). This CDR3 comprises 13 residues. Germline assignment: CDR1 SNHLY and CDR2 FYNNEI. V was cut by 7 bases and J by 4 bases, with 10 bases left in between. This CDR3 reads CASKGLGTGELFF. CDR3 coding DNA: TGTGCCAGCAAGGGGCTCGGCACCGGGGAGCTGTTTTTT.

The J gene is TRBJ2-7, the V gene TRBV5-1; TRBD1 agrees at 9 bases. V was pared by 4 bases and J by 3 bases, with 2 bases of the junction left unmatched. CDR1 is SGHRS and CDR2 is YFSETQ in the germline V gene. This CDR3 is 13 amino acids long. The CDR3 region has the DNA TGCGCCAGCAGCGTGGACAGGGGCTACGAGCAGTACTTC. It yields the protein CASSVDRGYEQYF.

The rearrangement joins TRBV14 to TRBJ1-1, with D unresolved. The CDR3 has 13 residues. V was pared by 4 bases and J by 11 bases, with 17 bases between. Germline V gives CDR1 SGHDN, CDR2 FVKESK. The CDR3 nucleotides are TGTGCCAGCAGCCCTCAAATCGGGGTTGACGCTTTCTTT. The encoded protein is CASSPQIGVDAFF.

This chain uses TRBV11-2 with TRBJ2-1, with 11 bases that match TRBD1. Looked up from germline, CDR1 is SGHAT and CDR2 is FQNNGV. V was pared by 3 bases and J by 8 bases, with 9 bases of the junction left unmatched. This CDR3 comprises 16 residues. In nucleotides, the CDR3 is TGTGCCAGCAGCTTGCTCTCCCGGACAGGGGGCCATGAGCAGTTCTTC. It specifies CASSLLSRTGGHEQFF. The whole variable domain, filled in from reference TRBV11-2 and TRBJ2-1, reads EAGVAQSPRYKIIEKRQSVAFWCNPISGHATLYWYQQILGQGPKLLIQFQNNGVVDDSQLPKDRFSAERLKGVDSTLKIQPAKLEDSAVYLCASSLLSRTGGHEQFFGPGTRLTVL.

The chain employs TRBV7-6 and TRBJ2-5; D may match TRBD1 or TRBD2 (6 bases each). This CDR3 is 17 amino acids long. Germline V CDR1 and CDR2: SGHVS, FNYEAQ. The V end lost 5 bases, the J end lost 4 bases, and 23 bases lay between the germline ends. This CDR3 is CASSGKGGRSRRETQYF. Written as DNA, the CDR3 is TGTGCCAGCAGCGGCAAAGGGGGGCGATCTAGGCGAGAGACCCAGTACTTC.

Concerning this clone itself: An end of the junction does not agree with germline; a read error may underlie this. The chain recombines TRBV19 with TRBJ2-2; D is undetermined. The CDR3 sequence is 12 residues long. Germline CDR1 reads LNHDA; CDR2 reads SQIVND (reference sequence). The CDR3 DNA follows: TGTGCCTGTAGCCAGAAGGCCGGGGAGCTGTTTTTT. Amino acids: CACSQKAGELFF.